Below, one T cell receptor beta chain is given with its context. This sample was taken from a study of blood T cell repertoires in COVID-19. Study in general: The cDNA or gDNA used as material had been derived from T cells, B-cell-depleted T cells, or PBMCs.

Trimming took 2 bases from V and 4 from J, leaving 8 bases between them. This CDR3 is built from 12 residues. The germline gives CDR1 SQVTM, CDR2 ANQGSEA. Produced via immunoSEQ multiplex PCR; TCRdb's table is partial and in-frame only. The sample lists a few hundred thousand clones, about 90% seen once, with around 10% in the top ten. The material sequenced was peripheral blood. The chain couples TRBV29-1 to TRBJ1-1, with D unclear. The TCR originated in a woman aged 25 to 39 with COVID-19, enrolled during active disease. Here the CDR3 reads CSVELSPTEAFF. The CDR3 DNA is TGCAGCGTTGAACTTAGCCCCACTGAAGCTTTCTTT.